This record looks at one T cell receptor beta chain sequence and its context. Two negative PCRs, clearance, or symptom resolution had been documented for recovered Cohort 3 donors. This sample was included in a study of blood T cell repertoires in COVID-19. CDR1 and CDR2 from the germline V gene are SEHNR and FQNEAQ (reference sequence). Trimming took off 2 bases at V and 5 bases at J, with 10 bases between the two ends. The CDR3 has 15 amino acids. Assay used: immunoSEQ multiplex PCR; TCRdb lists only in-frame clones, some missing. The top ten hold 1.5% to 2% of the sample, which has approximately 260,000 clones, about 93% seen once.

Material for sequencing was PBMCs or T cells enriched from blood (not recorded which). This receptor was taken from a woman under 30 who had recovered from COVID-19. This chain joins TRBV7-9 and TRBJ1-6, with D unclear. The CDR3 DNA sequence: TGTGCCAGCAGCTTAACTGCGGGAAATAATTCACCCCTCCACTTT. Protein product: CASSLTAGNNSPLHF.